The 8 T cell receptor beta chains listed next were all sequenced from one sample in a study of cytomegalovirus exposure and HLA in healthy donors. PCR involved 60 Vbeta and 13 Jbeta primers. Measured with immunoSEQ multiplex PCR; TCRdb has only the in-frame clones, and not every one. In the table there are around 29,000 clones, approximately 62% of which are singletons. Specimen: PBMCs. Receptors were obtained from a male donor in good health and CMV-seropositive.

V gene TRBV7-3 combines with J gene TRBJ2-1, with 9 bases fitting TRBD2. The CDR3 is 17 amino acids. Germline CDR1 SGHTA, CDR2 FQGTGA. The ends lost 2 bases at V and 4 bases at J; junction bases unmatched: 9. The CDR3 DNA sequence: TGTGCCAGCAGCTTAGGAGTAGCGGGAGTCTCTTACAATGAGCAGTTCTTC. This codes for CASSLGVAGVSYNEQFF.

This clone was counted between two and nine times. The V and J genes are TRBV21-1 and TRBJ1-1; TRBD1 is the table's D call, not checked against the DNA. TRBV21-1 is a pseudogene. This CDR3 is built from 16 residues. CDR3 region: CATMYSRQGIGTEAFF. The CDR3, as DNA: TGTGCCACCATGTATTCCAGGCAGGGAATCGGCACTGAAGCTTTCTTT.

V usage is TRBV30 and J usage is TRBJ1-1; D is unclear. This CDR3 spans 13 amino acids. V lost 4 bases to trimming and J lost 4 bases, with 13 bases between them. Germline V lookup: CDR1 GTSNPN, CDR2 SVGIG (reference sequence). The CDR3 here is CAWNPRGRTEAFF. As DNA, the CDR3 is TGTGCCTGGAACCCTCGGGGTCGCACTGAAGCTTTCTTT.

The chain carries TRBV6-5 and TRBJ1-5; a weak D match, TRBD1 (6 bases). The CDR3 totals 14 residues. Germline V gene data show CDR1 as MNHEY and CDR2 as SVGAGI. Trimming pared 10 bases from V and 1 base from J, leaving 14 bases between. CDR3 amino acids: CATRQQGSNQPQHF. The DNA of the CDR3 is TGTGCCACCCGGCAACAGGGAAGCAATCAGCCCCAGCATTTT.

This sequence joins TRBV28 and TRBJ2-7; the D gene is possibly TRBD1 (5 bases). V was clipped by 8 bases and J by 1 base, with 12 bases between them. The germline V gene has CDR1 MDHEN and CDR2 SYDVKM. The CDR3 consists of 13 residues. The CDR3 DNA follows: TGTGCCAGCTTGGACACCTTATCCTACGAGCAGTACTTC. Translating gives CASLDTLSYEQYF.

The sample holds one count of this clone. CDR3: CASSYPKRLPGELFF. In DNA form, the CDR3 reads TGTGCCAGCAGTTACCCTAAACGACTCCCCGGGGAGCTGTTTTTT. This chain uses TRBV6-5 with TRBJ2-2; D gene unclear. V dropped 2 bases and J dropped 6 bases, with 13 bases sitting between them. Germline V gene sequence: CDR1 MNHEY, CDR2 SVGAGI. The CDR3 contains 15 residues.

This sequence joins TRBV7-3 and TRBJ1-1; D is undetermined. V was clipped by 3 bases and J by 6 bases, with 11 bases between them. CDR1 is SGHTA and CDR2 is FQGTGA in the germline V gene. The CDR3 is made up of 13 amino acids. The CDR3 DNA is TGTGCCAGCAGCTTCGATTACCGGGCTGAAGCTTTCTTT. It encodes CASSFDYRAEAFF.

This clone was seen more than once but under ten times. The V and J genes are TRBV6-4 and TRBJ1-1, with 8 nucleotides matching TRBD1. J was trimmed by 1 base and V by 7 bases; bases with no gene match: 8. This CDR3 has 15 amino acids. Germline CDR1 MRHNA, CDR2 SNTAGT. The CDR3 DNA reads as TGTGCCAGCACCCCGACAGGGGAGGGGAACACTGAAGCTTTCTTT. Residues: CASTPTGEGNTEAFF.